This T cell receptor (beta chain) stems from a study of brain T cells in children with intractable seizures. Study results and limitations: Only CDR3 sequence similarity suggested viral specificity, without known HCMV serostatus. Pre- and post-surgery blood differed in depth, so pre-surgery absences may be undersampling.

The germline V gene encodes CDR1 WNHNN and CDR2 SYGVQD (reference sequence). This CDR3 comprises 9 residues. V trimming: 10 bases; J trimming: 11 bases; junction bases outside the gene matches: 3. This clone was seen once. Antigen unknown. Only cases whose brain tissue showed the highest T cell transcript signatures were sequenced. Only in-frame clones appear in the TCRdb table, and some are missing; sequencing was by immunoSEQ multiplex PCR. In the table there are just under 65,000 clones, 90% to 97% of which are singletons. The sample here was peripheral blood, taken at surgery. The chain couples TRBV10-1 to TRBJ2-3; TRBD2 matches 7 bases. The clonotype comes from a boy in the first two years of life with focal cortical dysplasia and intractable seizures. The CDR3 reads CATREGQYF. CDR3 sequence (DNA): TGCGCCACCAGGGAGGGGCAGTATTTT.